The rows below give T cell receptor beta chains drawn from one sample of a study of blood T cell repertoires in COVID-19. Libraries were prepared by immunoSEQ multiplex PCR; TCRdb keeps only in-frame clonotypes and omits some of them. Among roughly 97,000 clones listed, 90% were seen once. Sequencing used peripheral blood. These receptors were taken from a man in his sixties with acute or convalescent COVID-19. The CDR3 runs from the conserved cysteine through the conserved F or W. The D gene is left open where the match is weak. Clone size is shown for a subset of rows, as once, few, many or a class of expanded clone.

>TRBJ1-1|NA|TRBV9|NA
CASSAPLWRSDTEAFF
TGTGCCAGCAGCGCACCCCTTTGGAGGTCGGACACTGAAGCTTTCTTT
>TRBJ2-5|NA|TRBV6-2/TRBV6-3|NA
CASSSQLGETQYF
TGTGCCAGCAGCTCTCAACTAGGGGAGACCCAGTACTTC
>TRBJ1-2|NA|TRBV11-2|NA
CASSTGANYGYTF
TGTGCCAGCAGTACAGGAGCCAACTATGGCTACACCTTC
>TRBJ1-2|NA|TRBV6-6|NA
CAGGGRDLNYGYTF
TGTGCCGGGGGGGGAAGGGATTTGAACTATGGCTACACCTTC
>TRBJ1-3|NA|TRBV13|NA
CASSTLKGGGNTIYF
TGTGCCAGCAGCACACTCAAGGGAGGTGGAAACACCATATATTTT
>TRBJ1-5|NA|TRBV6-5|TRBD1
CASTTGTGGNQPQHF
TGTGCCAGCACCACCGGGACAGGGGGCAATCAGCCCCAGCATTTT
>TRBJ2-2|NA|TRBV6-2/TRBV6-3|NA
CASSYVRTGELFF
TGTGCCAGCAGTTACGTGAGGACCGGGGAGCTGTTTTTT
>TRBJ2-2|NA|TRBV7-9|TRBD1
CASSPGDRNTGELFF
TGTGCCAGCAGCCCCGGGGACAGAAACACCGGGGAGCTGTTTTTT
>TRBJ2-5|NA|TRBV4-1|NA
CASSLQGGGAAEAETQYF
TGCGCCAGCAGCCTCCAGGGGGGCGGGGCGGCGGAAGCAGAGACCCAGTACTTC
>TRBJ2-5|NA|TRBV7-2|NA
CASSPPPLETQYF
TGTGCCAGCAGCCCCCCCCCGTTGGAGACCCAGTACTTC
>TRBJ2-1|NA|TRBV18|TRBD2
CASSPNIAGLSYNEQFF
TGTGCCAGCTCACCTAACATAGCGGGTCTCTCCTACAATGAGCAGTTCTTC
>TRBJ1-2|NA|TRBV18|NA
CASSPEAAGASGYTF
TGTGCCAGCTCACCCGAAGCGGCAGGGGCGAGTGGCTACACCTTC
>TRBJ1-2|NA|TRBV9|NA
CASSVGGGLYGYTF
TGTGCCAGCAGCGTAGGCGGCGGGCTCTATGGCTACACCTTC
>TRBJ1-2|NA|TRBV15|TRBD1
CATSRVPGQGNYGYTF
TGTGCCACCAGCAGGGTTCCGGGACAGGGGAACTATGGCTACACCTTC
>TRBJ2-1|NA|TRBV3-1/TRBV3-2|TRBD2
CASSQASGGANEQFF
TGTGCCAGCAGCCAAGCTAGCGGGGGGGCCAATGAGCAGTTCTTC
>TRBJ1-6|NA|TRBV15|TRBD1
CATSRDSGQGSPLHF
TGTGCCACCAGCAGAGATTCCGGACAGGGTTCACCCCTCCACTTT
>TRBJ1-2|NA|TRBV28|TRBD1
CAIRQGYGYTF
TGTGCCATACGACAGGGGTATGGCTACACCTTC
>TRBJ1-2|NA|TRBV5-4|TRBD1
CASRGGTANYGYTF
TGTGCCAGCAGAGGAGGGACAGCTAACTATGGCTACACCTTC
>TRBJ1-2|few|TRBV15|NA
CATSRELGQNYGYTF
TGTGCCACCAGCAGAGAACTTGGGCAGAACTATGGCTACACCTTC
>TRBJ1-4|NA|TRBV7-2|NA
CASRSGITNEKLFF
TGTGCCAGCAGAAGCGGGATAACTAATGAAAAACTGTTTTTT
>TRBJ1-2|NA|TRBV19|TRBD1
CASNQDRAGYTF
TGTGCCAGTAACCAGGACAGGGCTGGCTACACCTTC
>TRBJ2-1|NA|TRBV24-1|TRBD2
CATSAGGGYNEQFF
TGTGCCACCAGTGCGGGGGGGGGCTACAATGAGCAGTTCTTC
>TRBJ2-1|NA|TRBV6-4|TRBD1
CASSDLGQGAYNEQFF
TGTGCCAGCAGTGACTTGGGACAGGGGGCCTACAATGAGCAGTTCTTC
>TRBJ1-1|NA|TRBV18|TRBD1
CASSPGTGYNTEAFF
TGTGCCAGCTCACCCGGGACAGGTTACAACACTGAAGCTTTCTTT
>TRBJ1-1|NA|TRBV5-1|TRBD1
CASSNPTGGRTEAFF
TGCGCCAGCAGCAACCCGACAGGGGGGCGCACTGAAGCTTTCTTT
>TRBJ2-3|few|TRBV10-3|TRBD1
CAISLDRGTDTQYF
TGTGCCATCAGTTTGGACAGGGGAACAGATACGCAGTATTTT
>TRBJ2-2|once|TRBV7-9|NA
CASSLGRGRNTGELFF
TGTGCCAGCAGCTTAGGTAGAGGGCGAAACACCGGGGAGCTGTTTTTT
>TRBJ1-1|NA|TRBV3-1/TRBV3-2|NA
CASSQGSVWNTEAFF
TGTGCCAGCAGCCAAGGATCGGTCTGGAACACTGAAGCTTTCTTT
>TRBJ1-6|NA|TRBV19|NA
CASSVDSSYNSPLHF
TGTGCCAGTAGTGTTGACAGCTCGTATAATTCACCCCTCCACTTT
>TRBJ1-5|few|TRBV6-2/TRBV6-3|NA
CASSYFGVNQPQHF
TGTGCCAGCAGTTACTTCGGGGTCAATCAGCCCCAGCATTTT
>TRBJ2-2|once|TRBV9|NA
CASRANTGELFF
TGTGCCAGCCGTGCGAACACCGGGGAGCTGTTTTTT
>TRBJ1-3|NA|TRBV2|NA
CASTKWSSGNTIYF
TGTGCCAGCACCAAGTGGAGCTCTGGAAACACCATATATTTT
>TRBJ2-2|once|TRBV5-1|NA
CASSTLGGANTGELFF
TGCGCCAGCAGCACGTTAGGGGGTGCGAACACCGGGGAGCTGTTTTTT
>TRBJ2-7|NA|TRBV3-1/TRBV3-2|TRBD1
CASSQNRDRGSYEQYF
TGTGCCAGCAGCCAGAACCGGGACAGGGGATCCTACGAGCAGTACTTC
>TRBJ2-2|NA|TRBV6-5|TRBD1
CASRDRVWGTGELFF
TGTGCCAGCAGGGACAGGGTGTGGGGCACCGGGGAGCTGTTTTTT
>TRBJ1-6|NA|TRBV3-1/TRBV3-2|NA
CASSPFAGKGSPLHF
TGTGCCAGCAGCCCCTTCGCGGGGAAAGGATCACCCCTCCACTTT
>TRBJ1-1|NA|TRBV19|NA
CASSPYPRDIEAFF
TGTGCCAGTAGTCCCTACCCCAGGGACATTGAAGCTTTCTTT
>TRBJ1-4|once|TRBV2|NA
CASFDGVGLSRDNEKLFF
TGTGCCAGCTTTGATGGAGTGGGCCTATCGAGGGATAATGAAAAACTGTTTTTT
>TRBJ1-2|NA|TRBV27|TRBD1
CASSLGTGVGYTF
TGTGCCAGCAGTTTAGGGACAGGGGTGGGCTACACCTTC
>TRBJ2-1|NA|TRBV6-4|NA
CASSAGLGEQFF
TGTGCCAGCAGTGCTGGGCTGGGTGAGCAGTTCTTC
>TRBJ1-2|NA|TRBV5-1|TRBD1
CASSLLDRGDGYTF
TGCGCCAGCAGCCTCCTGGACAGGGGGGATGGCTACACCTTC
>TRBJ1-2|NA|TRBV15|NA
CATNTGLGGGYGYTF
TGTGCCACCAACACTGGATTGGGGGGGGGCTATGGCTACACCTTC
>TRBJ2-7|NA|TRBV6-1|TRBD2
CASSGVFSGVTYEQYF
TGTGCCAGCAGTGGAGTTTTTAGCGGGGTAACCTACGAGCAGTACTTC
>TRBJ1-1|few|TRBV19|NA
CATRGTREAFF
TGTGCCACCCGCGGGACCCGCGAAGCTTTCTTT
>TRBJ2-2|NA|TRBV3-1/TRBV3-2|NA
CASRPHGGAGELFF
TGTGCCAGCAGACCCCACGGCGGGGCCGGGGAGCTGTTTTTT
>TRBJ1-1|NA|TRBV5-4|TRBD1
CASSPPQGARTEAFF
TGTGCCAGCAGCCCCCCCCAGGGGGCAAGAACTGAAGCTTTCTTT
>TRBJ1-1|NA|TRBV6-1|NA
CASSETSRQLGNTEAFF
TGTGCCAGCAGTGAAACTTCCCGACAGTTGGGAAACACTGAAGCTTTCTTT
>TRBJ1-2|once|TRBV18|TRBD1
CASSPGQGISYGYTF
TGTGCCAGCTCCCCCGGACAGGGAATTTCCTATGGCTACACCTTC
>TRBJ1-1|NA|TRBV5-1|TRBD1
CASRPGQGTEAFF
TGCGCCAGCAGACCCGGACAGGGCACTGAAGCTTTCTTT
>TRBJ2-3|NA|TRBV11-2|TRBD1
CASSLDRGQVGTDTQYF
TGTGCCAGCAGCTTAGACCGGGGACAGGTTGGCACAGATACGCAGTATTTT
>TRBJ1-3|NA|TRBV6-5|NA
CASSYSAPTGNTIYF
TGTGCCAGCAGTTACTCGGCTCCAACTGGAAACACCATATATTTT
>TRBJ1-4|NA|TRBV5-1|TRBD1
CASSVGQGASGNEKLFF
TGCGCCAGCAGCGTGGGACAGGGGGCGTCGGGGAATGAAAAACTGTTTTTT
>TRBJ1-5|NA|TRBV19|TRBD1
CASSIERTGAQPQHF
TGTGCCAGTAGTATTGAGAGGACAGGGGCACAGCCCCAGCATTTT
>TRBJ1-1|NA|TRBV30|NA
CAWSVWEGTEAFF
TGTGCCTGGAGTGTATGGGAGGGCACTGAAGCTTTCTTT